These 3 T cell receptor beta chains were sequenced from one sample in a study of CD8 T cells in ankylosing spondylitis. Regarding the study as a whole: A TCR beta motif of about 8 highly homologous variants seemed to mark ankylosing spondylitis blood.

TCRdb used MiXCR to reprocess the 5' RACE reads, holding one entry per CDR3 protein. This sample has about 450,000 distinct CDR3 sequences, with approximately 26% found just once. These receptors have no known antigen. The sample consisted of blood, either unsorted or a sorted T cell fraction (not recorded which). The receptors were gathered from a male donor with ankylosing spondylitis.

This clonotype was found a few times. The CDR3 DNA sequence: TGTGCCAGCAGTTACGACAGGGGGTCAGAGACCCAGTACTTC. Its protein is CASSYDRGSETQYF. V usage is TRBV6-5 and J usage is TRBJ2-5, with TRBD1 matching 9 bases. The CDR3 is 14 residues long. Germline CDR1 reads MNHEY; CDR2 reads SVGAGI. The ends lost 2 bases at V and 4 bases at J; junction bases unmatched: 2.

This clonotype was counted a few times. The genes are TRBV29-1 and TRBJ2-3, with D perhaps assigned TRBD1 or TRBD2 (5 bases each). CDR1 is SQVTM, CDR2 ANQGSEA, per germline. CDR3 length equals 14 residues. The V gene lost 6 bases and the J gene lost 2 bases, with 15 bases spanning the gap. The CDR3 protein is CSVSGPVTTDTQYF. Written as DNA, the CDR3 is TGCAGCGTCTCGGGACCCGTAACCACAGATACGCAGTATTTT.

The chain links TRBV9 to TRBJ2-7; 7 nucleotides agree with TRBD1. This CDR3 region has 15 residues. Germline lookup yields CDR1 SGDLS and CDR2 YYNGEE. With 3 bases clipped from V and 7 bases from J, the junction kept 13 bases outside the gene matches. The CDR3 spells CASSARGQPRGEQYF. In nucleotides, the CDR3 is TGTGCCAGCAGCGCGAGGGGGCAGCCTCGAGGGGAGCAGTACTTC.